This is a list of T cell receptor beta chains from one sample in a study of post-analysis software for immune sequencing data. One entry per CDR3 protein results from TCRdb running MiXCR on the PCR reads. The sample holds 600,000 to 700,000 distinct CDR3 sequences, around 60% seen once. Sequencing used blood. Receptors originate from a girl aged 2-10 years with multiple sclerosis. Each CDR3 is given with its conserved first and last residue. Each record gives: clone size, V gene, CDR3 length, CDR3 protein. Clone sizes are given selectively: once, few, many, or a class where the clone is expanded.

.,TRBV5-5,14,CASSPLQGKYEQYF
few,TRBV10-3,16,CAISEARDSENTEAFF
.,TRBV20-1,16,CSAGLLAPSSYNEQFF
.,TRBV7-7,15,CASSLAEGSAETQYF
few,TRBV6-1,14,CASSESLTTYEQYF
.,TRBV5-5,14,CASSPPTGNYGYTF
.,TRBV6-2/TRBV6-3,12,CASSFPAHGQFF
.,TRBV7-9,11,CASSPELSRYF
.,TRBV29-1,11,CSLYEGNEQFF
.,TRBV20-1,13,CSAWVDRTNEQFF
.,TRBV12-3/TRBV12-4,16,CASSNGLSGLYNEQFF
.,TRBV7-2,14,CASSEDRGPAGYTF
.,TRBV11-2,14,CASQGTGGYNEQFF
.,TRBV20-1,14,CSATTRGATYEQYF
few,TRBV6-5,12,CASNSGGTEAFF
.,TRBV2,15,CASSEAGPGGIEQFF
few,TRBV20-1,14,CSAPRLADYNEQFF
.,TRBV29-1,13,CSIRQGVLNEQFF
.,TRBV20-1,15,CSASGLAANTGELFF
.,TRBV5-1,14,CASSLASVRETQYF
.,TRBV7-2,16,CASSLVGGSPIQPQHF
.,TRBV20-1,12,CSARDLPGELFF
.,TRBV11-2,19,CASSLDQLSGGKDNSPLHF
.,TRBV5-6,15,CASSFLQTGTYEQYF
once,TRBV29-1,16,CSVDQIYRGRADTQYF
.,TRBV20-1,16,CSARDRVSGRYNEQFF
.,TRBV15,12,CATSGNRDTQYF
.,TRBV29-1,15,CSVLGGGQPHNEQFF
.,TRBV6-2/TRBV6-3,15,CASHLWGGAEETQYF
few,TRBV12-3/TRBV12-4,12,CASTKGGDEQFF
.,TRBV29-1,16,CSVGPVPRTEGYGYTF
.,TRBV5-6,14,CASSTGFSSYEQYF
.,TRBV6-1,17,CASSDGALGGRVPEAFF
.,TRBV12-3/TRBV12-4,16,CASSLHRETSYNEQFF
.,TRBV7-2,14,CASSLDGTRDEQFF
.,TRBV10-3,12,CAIKGAGHEQYF
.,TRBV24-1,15,CATSDPRTGTDTQYF
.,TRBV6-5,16,CASSYLPGTSGETQYF
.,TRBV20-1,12,CSGLWTQETQYF
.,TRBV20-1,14,CSARRGSGTDTQYF
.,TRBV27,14,CASSLSPGTGELFF
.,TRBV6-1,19,CASSPGLAGVDGPGETQYF
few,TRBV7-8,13,CASSLTGGHGYTF
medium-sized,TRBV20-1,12,CSARLADNEQFF
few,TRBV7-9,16,CASSLGGYSSYNEQFF